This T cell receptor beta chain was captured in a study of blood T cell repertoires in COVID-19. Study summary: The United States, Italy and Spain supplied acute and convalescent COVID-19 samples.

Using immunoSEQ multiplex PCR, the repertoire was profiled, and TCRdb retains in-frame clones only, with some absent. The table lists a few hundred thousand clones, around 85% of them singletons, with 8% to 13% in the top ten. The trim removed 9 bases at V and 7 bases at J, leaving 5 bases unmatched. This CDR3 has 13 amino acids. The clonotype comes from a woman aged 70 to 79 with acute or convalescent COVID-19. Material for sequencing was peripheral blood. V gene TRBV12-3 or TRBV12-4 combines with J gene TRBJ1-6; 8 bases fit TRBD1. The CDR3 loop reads CARGQGENSPLHF. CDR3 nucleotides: TGTGCCAGAGGACAGGGAGAAAATTCACCCCTCCACTTT.